This is a list of T cell receptor beta chains from one sample in a study of blood T cells in healthy people across ages. TCRdb re-derived calls from the 5' RACE reads in MiXCR, one entry per CDR3 protein. This table holds over 950,000 distinct CDR3 sequences, more than 30% found once. The sequenced material came from blood. These receptors were taken from a man younger than 35 in good health. Each CDR3 is given with its conserved first and last residue. The D gene is left open where the match is weak. Size values are once, few and many counts, or a class for expanded clones, and some rows have none.

j_call v_call d_call clone_size cdr3_nt cdr3_aa
TRBJ1-5 TRBV12-3/TRBV12-4 . . TGTGCCAGCAGTCCCACAGGGTACAATCAGCCCCGGCATTTT CASSPTGYNQPRHF
TRBJ2-7 TRBV2 . . TGTGCCAGCAGCGACCCCGGGGACTCCTACGAGCAGTACTTC CASSDPGDSYEQYF
TRBJ1-2 TRBV2 . . TGTGCCAGCAGCGAAGGGGCAGACTATGGCTACACCTTC CASSEGADYGYTF
TRBJ2-1 TRBV7-2 . . TGTGCCAGCAGCTTAGTAGTCCGGGGGTTCTCCTACAATGAGCAGTTCTTC CASSLVVRGFSYNEQFF
TRBJ1-2 TRBV6-2/TRBV6-3 TRBD1 . TGTGCCAGCAGTCCTTGGACAGGGGCTAACTATGGCTACACCTTC CASSPWTGANYGYTF
TRBJ2-7 TRBV6-5 . few TGTGCCAGCAGTTACAGGCCAGGGCATTCCTACGAGCAGTACTTC CASSYRPGHSYEQYF
TRBJ2-7 TRBV6-2/TRBV6-3 TRBD1 . TGTGCCAGCAGTCGGACAGGAGGAACCTACGAGCAGTACTTC CASSRTGGTYEQYF
TRBJ1-2 TRBV20-1 TRBD1 once TGCAGTGCTGGAACAGGGGGCGCGAACTATGGCTACACCTTC CSAGTGGANYGYTF
TRBJ2-7 TRBV6-2/TRBV6-3 . once TGTGCCAGCAGCCGAGCCTCCAGGGTACCCTACGAGCAGTACTTC CASSRASRVPYEQYF
TRBJ2-3 TRBV20-1 . few TGCAGTGCTAGAGATTTAGCGTTTGGCACAGATACGCAGTATTTT CSARDLAFGTDTQYF
TRBJ2-3 TRBV20-1 TRBD2 . TGCAGTGCTAGCGGGACTAGCTCAAGCACAGATACGCAGTATTTT CSASGTSSSTDTQYF
TRBJ2-1 TRBV20-1 . . TGCAGTGCTAGACAAAAGGGGCAACCATTATACAATGAGCAGTTCTTC CSARQKGQPLYNEQFF
TRBJ1-1 TRBV10-3 TRBD1 few TGTGCCATCAGTGCGACGACAGGGCCGAACACTGAAGCTTTCTTT CAISATTGPNTEAFF
TRBJ2-1 TRBV12-3/TRBV12-4 TRBD1 . TGTGCCAGCAGTTGGGGACAGTCAGAACAGCAGTTCTTC CASSWGQSEQQFF
TRBJ1-5 TRBV27 TRBD1 . TGTGCCAGCAGCCTCCAGGGGGTTAGTGATCAGCCCCAGCATTTT CASSLQGVSDQPQHF
TRBJ1-3 TRBV12-3/TRBV12-4 . . TGTGCCAGCACCACCAGTGGATCTGGAAACACCATATATTTT CASTTSGSGNTIYF
TRBJ1-5 TRBV29-1 . few TGCAGCGTCGAGGAGGGAAGGGATCAGCCCCAGCATTTT CSVEEGRDQPQHF
TRBJ1-1 TRBV25-1 TRBD1 few TGTGCCAGCAGTGAATCGGGACAGGGAGGGACTGAAGCTTTCTTT CASSESGQGGTEAFF
TRBJ2-6 TRBV20-1 . . TGCAGTGCTCAAGACAGAACGGGGGCCAACGTCCTGACTTTC CSAQDRTGANVLTF
TRBJ1-4 TRBV29-1 . few TGCAGCGTTGAAGAGGAGGTCGGTGGGGAAAAACTGTTTTTT CSVEEEVGGEKLFF
TRBJ2-7 TRBV2 . . TGTGCCAGCTCTTGGACCGAAAGCTCCTACGAGCAGTACTTC CASSWTESSYEQYF
TRBJ2-4 TRBV7-6 TRBD1 . TGTGCCAGCAGCTCCTCGACGGACAGGGCCAAAAACATTCAGTACTTC CASSSSTDRAKNIQYF
TRBJ2-5 TRBV2 . . TGTGCCAGCCTGAGGGGAGTAAGGGTCCAAGAGACCCAGTACTTC CASLRGVRVQETQYF
TRBJ1-6 TRBV7-8 . . TGTGCCAGCAGCAACCCAAAAAAGAGCTCCTATAATTCACCCCTCCACTTT CASSNPKKSSYNSPLHF